This TCR beta chain stems from a study of synovial regulatory T cells in juvenile arthritis. General study points: Synovial Tregs shared more CDR3 sequences with iaTregs than other blood Tregs. Largely private between patients, iaTreg TCR repertoires showed partial overlap with synovial Teff and blood CPL repertoires.

Donors were approximately eleven juvenile idiopathic arthritis patients with active disease, 3 polyarticular and 8 oligoarticular. As concerns this clone: Its antigen is currently unknown.

Measured with immunoSEQ multiplex PCR; TCRdb has only the in-frame clones, and not every one. With about 10,000 clones in the sample, the ten largest clones hold roughly 0.38%. The CDR3 is made up of 16 amino acids. Only the protein is on record. Germline CDR1 is MGHRA and CDR2 is YSYEKL. The clonotype originates from a donor aged 2-30 years with juvenile idiopathic arthritis. The chain joins TRBV4-1 to TRBJ1-1; absent DNA, TCRdb's TRBD1 call cannot be checked. The sample was Treg cells from blood. Sample subset: remaining (HLA-DR-negative) circulating blood Treg cells. The CDR3: CASSQGHGTWSTEAFF.